Following are 17 T cell receptor beta chains from one sample sequenced in a study of spatial heterogeneity in lung cancer. Time point of the sample: sample taken at primary tumor resection. Whole RNA was taken from tumor, nontumor lung or frozen PBMC; it was then sequenced unsorted. TCRdb re-derived calls from the 5' RACE reads in MiXCR, one entry per CDR3 protein. Of some 100,000 distinct CDR3 sequences in the sample, roughly 10% were seen once. The starting material was PBMCs, obtained at surgery. The receptors shown here come from a male donor with early-stage non-small cell lung cancer.

The chain has TRBV9 and TRBJ2-7, with D tentatively TRBD2 (6 bases). This CDR3 is 16 amino acids long. Germline CDR1 SGDLS, CDR2 YYNGEE. Trimming stripped 0 bases from V and 4 bases from J, with 17 bases between. The CDR3 DNA is TGTGCCAGCAGCGTAGGCAGGATCAGGGAGGTTTACGAGCAGTACTTC. Translation: CASSVGRIREVYEQYF. The complete variable domain, with remaining parts taken from reference TRBV9 and TRBJ2-7, reads DSGVTQTPKHLITATGQRVTLRCSPRSGDLSVYWYQQSLDQGLQFLIQYYNGEERAKGNILERFSAQQFPDLHSELNLSSLELGDSALYFCASSVGRIREVYEQYFGPGTRLTVT.

This clonotype was observed a few times. The CDR3 sequence is CSVDGLAANTDTQYF. DNA of the CDR3: TGCAGCGTCGACGGACTAGCGGCAAACACAGATACGCAGTATTTT. This rearrangement joins TRBV29-1 to TRBJ2-3; 10 nucleotides agree with TRBD2. Germline V gene lookup returns CDR1 SQVTM and CDR2 ANQGSEA. The CDR3 spans 15 residues. Trimming at V came to 6 bases and at J to 2 bases, leaving 8 bases not matched to a gene.

This clonotype was recorded many times. The rearrangement links TRBV20-1 to TRBJ2-3, with D possibly TRBD1 on 6 matching bases. The CDR3 has 13 residues. V dropped 7 bases and J dropped 2 bases, with 13 bases sitting between them. Germline V gene lookup returns CDR1 DFQATT and CDR2 SNEGSKA (reference sequence). The CDR3 nucleotides are TGCAGTGTTAGGACAGCTATCACAGATACGCAGTATTTT. As protein: CSVRTAITDTQYF.

This clonotype has at least ten counts. The V gene is TRBV5-1, the J gene TRBJ2-2; a possible D gene is TRBD1 (6 bases). The germline V gene has CDR1 SGHRS and CDR2 YFSETQ. V gave up 1 base and J gave up 3 bases, with 13 bases separating them. CDR3 length: 16 amino acids. For the CDR3, the DNA is TGCGCCAGCAGCTTGAGTTGGGGGCTTGACACCGGGGAGCTGTTTTTT. Its protein product is CASSLSWGLDTGELFF.

There are a few counts of this clonotype. This sequence joins TRBV28 and TRBJ2-7; D possibly corresponds to TRBD2 (6 bases). Trimming stripped 7 bases from V and 2 bases from J, with 18 bases between. This CDR3 contains 15 residues. Germline values: CDR1 MDHEN, CDR2 SYDVKM. CDR3 coding DNA: TGTGCCAGCATTACTGGGGGGACGTACCCCTACGAGCAGTACTTC. Its protein is CASITGGTYPYEQYF.

The rearrangement uses TRBV28 and TRBJ1-6; D not certain. Per germline, CDR1 MDHEN and CDR2 SYDVKM. The CDR3 is 13 amino acids. The germline V and J ends were trimmed by 1 base and 7 bases, with 5 bases remaining between them. CDR3 amino acids: CASSLLRNSPLHF. The DNA of the CDR3 is TGTGCCAGCAGTTTATTACGGAATTCACCCCTCCACTTT. Using reference TRBV28 and TRBJ1-6 for the parts outside the CDR3, the full variable domain is DVKVTQSSRYLVKRTGEKVFLECVQDMDHENMFWYRQDPGLGLRLIYFSYDVKMKEKGDIPEGYSVSREKKERFSLILESASTNQTSMYLCASSLLRNSPLHFGNGTRLTVT.

A note on this clonotype: A much bigger clone sits one base away, suggesting this may be a read error. V gene TRBV29-1 combines with J gene TRBJ2-6; no definite D call. This CDR3 contains 16 residues. Germline CDR1 SQVTM, CDR2 ANQGSEA. The CDR3 spells CSVSNPVGSEANVLTF. Here the CDR3 DNA reads TGCAGCGTTTCTAATCCCGTGGGCTCTGAGGCCAACGTCCTGACTTTC.

V and J are TRBV19 and TRBJ1-5; no clear D. This CDR3 has 15 residues. Germline V CDR1 and CDR2: LNHDA, SQIVND (reference sequence). V was trimmed by 6 bases and J by 7 bases, leaving 19 bases between them. CDR3 sequence reads: CASREAGRWYQPQHF. The CDR3 DNA is TGTGCCAGTAGAGAGGCTGGGAGGTGGTACCAGCCCCAGCATTTT. The variable domain in full, with the rest retrieved from reference TRBV19 and TRBJ1-5, is DGGITQSPKYLFRKEGQNVTLSCEQNLNHDAMYWYRQDPGQGLRLIYYSQIVNDFQKGDIAEGYSVSREKKESFPLTVTSAQKNPTAFYLCASREAGRWYQPQHFGDGTRLSIL.

V is TRBV27 and J is TRBJ1-5; no clear D. Germline V gene data show CDR1 as MNHEY and CDR2 as SMNVEV (reference sequence). Trimming took off 2 bases at V and 9 bases at J, with 8 bases between the two ends. The CDR3 runs 12 residues. The CDR3 region is CASSLVGGPQHF. The CDR3 bases are TGTGCCAGCAGTTTAGTCGGAGGGCCCCAGCATTTT.

This clonotype came up many times. The chain joins TRBV28 to TRBJ1-1; 8 positions match TRBD1. CDR1 is MDHEN and CDR2 is SYDVKM in the germline V gene. This CDR3 comprises 15 residues. V lost 6 bases and J lost 4; bases outside the gene matches: 10. This CDR3 is CASRLSTGGSTEAFF. The CDR3 DNA sequence: TGTGCCAGCAGGCTGTCTACAGGGGGGTCCACTGAAGCTTTCTTT.

This clonotype was counted ten times or more. V is TRBV7-8 and J is TRBJ2-2; D ambiguous. The V end was cut by 4 bases, the J end by 3 bases, with 15 bases between. CDR3 size: 16 residues. Germline V gives CDR1 SGHVS, CDR2 FQNEAQ. CDR3: CASSSLPNSYTGELFF. The CDR3 DNA is TGTGCCAGCAGCTCCCTTCCAAACAGCTACACCGGGGAGCTGTTTTTT.

The chain combines TRBV4-3 with TRBJ2-1; D assignment may be TRBD1 or TRBD2 (6 bases each). CDR3 length: 15 residues. V was trimmed by 3 bases and J by 8 bases, leaving 17 bases between them. Germline CDR1 reads LGHNA; CDR2 reads YSLEER. The CDR3 sequence is CASSQTGAHGDEQFF. The CDR3 DNA follows: TGCGCCAGCAGCCAGACGGGGGCCCACGGGGATGAGCAGTTCTTC.

This clonotype has just a few counts. The genes are TRBV19 and TRBJ1-5, with a tentative D call TRBD1 (5 bases). Deletions cut 3 bases from V and 5 bases from J, with 14 bases between. From germline, CDR1 is LNHDA and CDR2 SQIVND (reference sequence). The CDR3 runs to 15 residues. The CDR3 protein is CASSMWGSVDQPQHF. In DNA, the CDR3 is TGTGCCAGTAGTATGTGGGGGAGTGTGGATCAGCCCCAGCATTTT. The whole variable domain, remainder taken from reference TRBV19 and TRBJ1-5, is DGGITQSPKYLFRKEGQNVTLSCEQNLNHDAMYWYRQDPGQGLRLIYYSQIVNDFQKGDIAEGYSVSREKKESFPLTVTSAQKNPTAFYLCASSMWGSVDQPQHFGDGTRLSIL.

The gene calls are TRBV14 and TRBJ2-5, with 9 bases fitting TRBD1. J lost 4 bases, V lost 5 bases, and 8 bases had no gene match. The CDR3 has 15 residues. CDR1 is SGHDN and CDR2 is FVKESK in the germline V gene. As DNA, the CDR3 is TGTGCCAGCAGCACTCTGGGACAGGGTGGAGAGACCCAGTACTTC. As protein: CASSTLGQGGETQYF. The full variable domain, completed using reference TRBV14 and TRBJ2-5, is EAGVTQFPSHSVIEKGQTVTLRCDPISGHDNLYWYRRVMGKEIKFLLHFVKESKQDESGMPNNRFLAERTGGTYSTLKVQPAELEDSGVYFCASSTLGQGGETQYFGPGTRLLVL.

The genes are TRBV2 and TRBJ2-6; D unclear. The CDR3 totals 12 residues. V was pared by 3 bases and J by 10 bases, with 7 bases between. Germline assignment: CDR1 SNHLY and CDR2 FYNNEI. The CDR3 spells CASSEWSNVLTF. Written as DNA, the CDR3 is TGTGCCAGCAGTGAGTGGTCGAACGTCCTGACTTTC.

The chain carries TRBV25-1 and TRBJ1-2; D not resolved. This CDR3 contains 13 residues. Looked up from germline, CDR1 is MGHDK and CDR2 is SYGVNS. Deletions cut 5 bases from V and 6 bases from J, with 13 bases between. The CDR3 bases are TGTGCCAGCAGTTGGACGGGAGGAGATGGCTACACCTTC. Encoded protein: CASSWTGGDGYTF.

The rearrangement uses TRBV7-2 and TRBJ2-5, with 8 bases that match TRBD1. Losses at the gene ends were 0 bases for V and 3 bases for J; bases not matched to a gene: 9. The CDR3 runs to 17 residues. Germline CDR1 SGHTA, CDR2 FQGNSA. The CDR3 protein is CASSLARTGFYKETQYF. The CDR3 DNA sequence: TGTGCCAGCAGCTTAGCTAGGACAGGGTTTTATAAAGAGACCCAGTACTTC.